Listed below are T cell receptor beta chains from one sample, sequenced in a study of OX40 agonist ivuxolimab in advanced cancers. Only in-frame clones appear in the TCRdb table, and some are missing; sequencing was by immunoSEQ multiplex PCR. The sample shows about 19,000 clones, 68% of them seen only once. The sequencing here drew on CD4+ or CD8+ T cells sorted from blood, taken in a trial of the OX40 agonist ivuxolimab. All receptors come from an adult with an advanced solid tumor such as melanoma, head and neck, liver or kidney cancer. CDR3s include the opening cysteine and the closing phenylalanine or tryptophan. A D gene is named only where the DNA matches it firmly. Not all rows give a size; the values are once, few, many and, for expanded clones, a class.

clone_size d_call j_call v_call cdr3_aa cdr3_nt
once TRBD2 TRBJ2-5 TRBV19 CASSSGGLSQETQYF TGTGCCAGTAGTAGCGGGGGGCTATCTCAAGAGACCCAGTACTTC
- - TRBJ2-7 TRBV27 CASSQGLRSYEQYF TGTGCCAGCAGTCAGGGACTCAGGTCCTACGAGCAGTACTTC
- TRBD2 TRBJ2-7 TRBV4-1 CASSQEEGPTSGDHYEQYF TGCGCCAGCAGCCAAGAAGAGGGGCCGACTAGCGGAGACCACTACGAGCAGTACTTC
- TRBD1 TRBJ2-3 TRBV4-3 CASSQGQGGSTDTQYF TGCGCCAGCAGCCAGGGACAGGGGGGTAGCACAGATACGCAGTATTTT
- TRBD2 TRBJ2-1 TRBV11-1 CASSLGGGAPFNEQFF TGTGCCAGCAGCTTAGGCGGGGGGGCTCCCTTCAATGAGCAGTTCTTC
- - TRBJ2-7 TRBV7-8 CASSLGGGPYEQYF TGTGCCAGCAGCTTAGGAGGCGGGCCTTACGAGCAGTACTTC
medium-sized - TRBJ2-7 TRBV11-2 CASSFLPGPAHEQYF TGTGCCAGCAGCTTCCTTCCAGGGCCCGCGCACGAGCAGTACTTC
- - TRBJ1-3 TRBV4-2 CASSQEAFSGNTIYF TGTGCCAGCAGCCAGGAAGCATTCTCTGGAAACACCATATATTTT
- TRBD1 TRBJ2-3 TRBV7-9 CASSSGTDTDTQYF TGTGCCAGCAGCTCCGGGACAGACACAGATACGCAGTATTTT
- - TRBJ2-1 TRBV27 CASISFYNEQFF TGTGCCAGCATCTCTTTCTACAATGAGCAGTTCTTC
- - TRBJ1-2 TRBV6-6 CASKGSGADGYTF TGTGCCAGCAAGGGATCAGGGGCTGACGGCTACACCTTC
once - TRBJ2-5 TRBV6-5 CASSYGGALETQYF TGTGCCAGCAGTTACGGGGGCGCTCTGGAGACCCAGTACTTC
- - TRBJ1-5 TRBV10-3 CAISDPYSNQPQHF TGTGCCATCAGTGATCCGTACAGTAATCAGCCCCAGCATTTT
- TRBD1 TRBJ2-3 TRBV7-3 CASSLGTDSTDTQYF TGTGCCAGCAGCCTAGGGACAGATAGCACAGATACGCAGTATTTT
- TRBD1 TRBJ1-2 TRBV18 CASSPGQGTNYGYTF TGTGCCAGCTCACCAGGACAGGGAACTAACTATGGCTACACCTTC
- TRBD1 TRBJ2-7 TRBV9 CASSVGQGHYEQYF TGTGCCAGCAGCGTCGGACAGGGGCACTACGAGCAGTACTTC
- TRBD1 TRBJ2-7 TRBV7-9 CASSPTQGAVEQYF TGTGCCAGCAGCCCCACGCAGGGGGCGGTTGAGCAGTACTTC
- - TRBJ2-2 TRBV15 CATSREGGNTGELFF TGTGCCACCAGCAGAGAGGGAGGCAACACCGGGGAGCTGTTTTTT
few - TRBJ2-7 TRBV28 CASSLGYEQYF TGTGCCAGCAGTTTAGGATACGAGCAGTACTTC
- - TRBJ1-1 TRBV19 CASRTLGYTEAFF TGTGCCAGTAGGACACTCGGGTACACTGAAGCTTTCTTT
few - TRBJ2-7 TRBV4-2 CASSYNLGEQYF TGTGCCAGCAGCTATAATCTCGGCGAGCAGTACTTC
- - TRBJ1-5 TRBV27 CASKIGIGESHRQHF TGTGCCAGCAAAATTGGAATCGGGGAATCGCATCGCCAGCATTTT
- - TRBJ2-3 TRBV9 CASSVRDYSTDTQYF TGTGCCAGCAGCGTTCGGGATTACTCCACAGATACGCAGTATTTT
few - TRBJ2-1 TRBV6-6 CASRLQGRGEQFF TGTGCCAGCAGACTACAGGGGAGGGGTGAGCAGTTCTTC
medium-sized - TRBJ2-2 TRBV27 CASSLSGDHGELFF TGTGCCAGCAGTTTATCGGGGGACCACGGGGAGCTGTTTTTT